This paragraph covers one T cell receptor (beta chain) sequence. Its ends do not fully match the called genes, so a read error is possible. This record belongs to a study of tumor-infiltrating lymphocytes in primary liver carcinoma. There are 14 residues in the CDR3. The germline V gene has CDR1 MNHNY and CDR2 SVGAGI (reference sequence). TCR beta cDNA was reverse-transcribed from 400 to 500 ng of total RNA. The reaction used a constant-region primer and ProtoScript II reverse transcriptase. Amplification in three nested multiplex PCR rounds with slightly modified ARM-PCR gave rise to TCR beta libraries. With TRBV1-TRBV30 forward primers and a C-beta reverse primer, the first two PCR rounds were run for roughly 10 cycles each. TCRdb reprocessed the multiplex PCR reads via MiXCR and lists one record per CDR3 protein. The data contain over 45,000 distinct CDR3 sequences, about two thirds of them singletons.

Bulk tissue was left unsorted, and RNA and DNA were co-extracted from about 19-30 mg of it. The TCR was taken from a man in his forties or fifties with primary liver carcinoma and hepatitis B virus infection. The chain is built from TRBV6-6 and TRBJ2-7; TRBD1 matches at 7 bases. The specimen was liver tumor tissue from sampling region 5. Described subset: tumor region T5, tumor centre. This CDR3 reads CTVRGQQHFYEQYF. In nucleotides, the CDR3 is TGTACCGTCAGGGGACAGCAGCATTTCTACGAGCAATACTTC.